Below, 25 T cell receptor beta chains from the same sample are listed, as sequenced in a study of T cell responses to AZD1222 COVID-19 vaccine (dated by TCRdb to the early 2020s). The method behind the library was the immunoSEQ multiplex PCR assay. Not all clones reach the TCRdb copy of this immuneACCESS table, which keeps in-frame sequences only. Checked studies attribute under half of the gap to unresolved V genes and leave the rest unexplained. Present in this sample are about 84,000 clones, 87% of which were seen just once. Approximately 1.4% of the sample is in the top ten clones. Reading the label with the study, this specimen's time point is: baseline before first vaccination. The sequences come from peripheral blood, collected on day 0 of AZD1222 vaccination. The receptor set was obtained from an adult in good health.

V gene TRBV7-2 combines with J gene TRBJ1-1; 7 nucleotides match TRBD1. The V gene's germline CDR1 is SGHTA and CDR2 FQGNSA. Trimming removed 5 bases from V and 4 bases from J; junction bases left unmatched: 7. The length of the CDR3 is 14 residues. CDR3 in amino acids: CASSTRQGGTEAFF. The CDR3 coding sequence is TGTGCCAGCAGCACCCGACAGGGAGGCACTGAAGCTTTCTTT. The full variable domain, its missing parts supplied by reference TRBV7-2 and TRBJ1-1, is GAGVSQSPSNKVTEKGKDVELRCDPISGHTALYWYRQSLGQGLEFLIYFQGNSAPDKSGLPSDRFSAERTGGSVSTLTIQRTQQEDSAVYLCASSTRQGGTEAFFGQGTRLTVV.

The chain is built from TRBV3-1 (or the pseudogene TRBV3-2) and TRBJ1-1; D is unresolved. This CDR3 comprises 15 residues. From germline, CDR1 is LGHDT and CDR2 YNNKEL (reference sequence). V was trimmed by 4 bases and J by 0 bases, leaving 12 bases between them. This CDR3 reads CASSPRGTVNTEAFF. In DNA form, the CDR3 reads TGTGCCAGCAGCCCCAGAGGTACAGTGAACACTGAAGCTTTCTTT.

The chain combines TRBV18 with TRBJ1-4, with D uncertain. Per the germline V gene, CDR1 is KGHSH and CDR2 is LQKENI. This CDR3 has 14 residues. The V end was cut by 2 bases, the J end by 5 bases, with 9 bases between. This CDR3 reads CASSPGNYNEKLFF. The CDR3 DNA reads as TGTGCCAGCTCACCAGGGAACTACAATGAAAAACTGTTTTTT. Variable domain in full (rest from reference TRBV18 and TRBJ1-4): NAGVMQNPRHLVRRRGQEARLRCSPMKGHSHVYWYRQLPEEGLKFMVYLQKENIIDESGMPKERFSAEFPKEGPSILRIQQVVRGDSAAYFCASSPGNYNEKLFFGSGTQLSVL.

This chain links TRBV7-9 with TRBJ1-1; the D gene is possibly TRBD1 (5 bases). V lost 5 bases and J 4 bases, leaving 11 bases between the germline ends. The CDR3 is 13 amino acids. The V gene's germline CDR1 is SEHNR and CDR2 FQNEAQ (reference sequence). In DNA form, the CDR3 reads TGTGCCAGCAGCCACCCGGGGGGCACTGAAGCTTTCTTT. Translation: CASSHPGGTEAFF.

The rearrangement joins TRBV6-5 to TRBJ1-2; no definite D call. V was pared by 10 bases and J by 7 bases, with 16 bases between. The CDR3 contains 12 residues. Per the germline V gene, CDR1 is MNHEY and CDR2 is SVGAGI. This CDR3 reads CATQVRGPGYTF. The CDR3 nucleotides read TGTGCCACCCAGGTCCGGGGTCCTGGCTACACCTTC.

This clone rates as medium-sized. This chain joins TRBV2 and TRBJ1-6, with a weak D call TRBD1 (6 bases). Germline CDR1 and CDR2: SNHLY and FYNNEI. Trimming left V 11 bases short and J 14 bases short, with 22 bases between. This CDR3 has 13 amino acids. CDR3 region: CACRDTPEWALHF. CDR3 in DNA: TGTGCCTGCCGGGACACGCCAGAATGGGCCCTCCACTTT.

The chain carries TRBV19 and TRBJ2-3; D not resolved. Trimming removed 5 bases from V and 0 bases from J, with 9 bases in between. This CDR3 region has 14 residues. The germline V gene encodes CDR1 LNHDA and CDR2 SQIVND (reference sequence). As DNA, the CDR3 is TGTGCCAGTAGTCTCCGGCGTAGCACAGATACGCAGTATTTT. Encoded protein: CASSLRRSTDTQYF.

V usage is TRBV3-1 (or the pseudogene TRBV3-2) and J usage is TRBJ2-1; D uncertain. The CDR3 is 13 residues long. Germline loops: CDR1 LGHDT, CDR2 YNNKEL (reference sequence). Trimming shortened V by 2 bases and J by 6 bases, and 8 bases separated the two germline ends. Written as DNA, the CDR3 is TGTGCCAGCAGCCAAACGAGCGTCAATGAGCAGTTCTTC. Encoded protein: CASSQTSVNEQFF.

V and J are TRBV2 and TRBJ2-2; no firm D call. The length of the CDR3 is 13 residues. Trimming removed 7 bases at V and 4 bases at J, with 10 bases between. Germline-derived CDR1 and CDR2 are SNHLY and FYNNEI. CDR3 nucleotide sequence: TGTGCCAGCAATAGTCAGCGCACCGGGGAGCTGTTTTTT. It translates to CASNSQRTGELFF.

V and J are TRBV28 and TRBJ1-5; no clear D. CDR1 is MDHEN and CDR2 is SYDVKM in the germline V gene. The V end was cut by 6 bases, the J end by 6 bases, with 9 bases between. CDR3 size: 12 residues. The CDR3 bases are TGTGCCAGCAGGCGACCGGGTCAGCCCCAGCATTTT. Its translation is CASRRPGQPQHF. The entire variable domain, with the rest obtained from reference TRBV28 and TRBJ1-5, is as follows: DVKVTQSSRYLVKRTGEKVFLECVQDMDHENMFWYRQDPGLGLRLIYFSYDVKMKEKGDIPEGYSVSREKKERFSLILESASTNQTSMYLCASRRPGQPQHFGDGTRLSIL.

This rearrangement joins TRBV27 to TRBJ1-5, with D hard to call. Germline CDR1 is MNHEY and CDR2 is SMNVEV (reference sequence). Trimming stripped 10 bases from V and 2 bases from J, with 15 bases between. The CDR3 covers 14 residues. The CDR3: CATQSKNGNQPQHF. CDR3 nucleotides: TGTGCCACCCAATCGAAGAACGGCAATCAGCCCCAGCATTTT.

This clone has more than one count but fewer than ten. This chain joins TRBV21-1 and TRBJ1-2; the table's D call TRBD1 went unverified against the DNA. TRBV21-1 is given as a pseudogene. The CDR3 is 13 residues long. The chain's CDR3 is CASSLWDRGSNTF. Written as DNA, the CDR3 is TGTGCCAGCAGCCTTTGGGACAGGGGGTCTAACACCTTC.

The gene calls are TRBV10-2 and TRBJ1-2; 10 bases match TRBD1. This CDR3 contains 14 residues. The germline CDR1 and CDR2 sequences are WSHSY and SAAADI. V shed 10 bases, J shed 8 bases, and the junction held 13 bases outside the gene matches. The CDR3 DNA reads TGCGCCACCTCCCCCGGGACAGGGGTGGGAGGCTACACCTTC. Protein sequence: CATSPGTGVGGYTF.

The V and J genes are TRBV19 and TRBJ2-1; 10 positions agree with TRBD2. Germline assignment: CDR1 LNHDA and CDR2 SQIVND (reference sequence). CDR3 length: 14 amino acids. Losses at the gene ends were 5 bases for V and 16 bases for J; bases not matched to a gene: 14. CDR3 loop: CASSDSGLAGVAFF. CDR3 DNA sequence: TGTGCCAGTAGTGATTCGGGGCTAGCGGGAGTAGCATTCTTC. The whole variable domain, remainder taken from reference TRBV19 and TRBJ2-1, is DGGITQSPKYLFRKEGQNVTLSCEQNLNHDAMYWYRQDPGQGLRLIYYSQIVNDFQKGDIAEGYSVSREKKESFPLTVTSAQKNPTAFYLCASSDSGLAGVAFFGPGTRLTVL.

The table lists this clone with a count of one. The chain has TRBV5-1 and TRBJ2-7; 8 bases are a match to TRBD2. This CDR3 spans 15 amino acids. The J segment lost 7 bases and the V segment lost 1 base, leaving 10 bases of the junction unmatched. Germline V gene data show CDR1 as SGHRS and CDR2 as YFSETQ. The CDR3 region is CASSLRLAPGGEQYF. The CDR3 DNA sequence: TGCGCCAGCAGCTTGAGACTAGCGCCCGGGGGGGAGCAGTACTTC.

This clone has a handful of counts. The V call is TRBV19, the J call TRBJ1-4, with a possible D match to TRBD1 (5 bases). Germline CDR1 reads LNHDA; CDR2 reads SQIVND (reference sequence). Trimming removed 8 bases at V and 3 bases at J, with 13 bases between. The CDR3 is 14 amino acids. The CDR3 region has the DNA TGTGCCAGTTCGAGGGGTCTATCTAATGAAAAACTGTTTTTT. Translation gives CASSRGLSNEKLFF.

The V and J genes are TRBV3-1 (or the pseudogene TRBV3-2) and TRBJ2-5; the D gene is possibly TRBD2 (5 bases). This CDR3 contains 13 residues. Trimming pared 4 bases from V and 5 bases from J, leaving 11 bases between. The germline V gene has CDR1 LGHDT and CDR2 YNNKEL (reference sequence). CDR3 DNA: TGTGCCAGCAGCCCGGGGTTGGGGGAGACCCAGTACTTC. Amino acids: CASSPGLGETQYF.

J is TRBJ2-7 and V is TRBV19; 7 positions match TRBD1. J gave up 2 bases and V 8 bases, and 6 bases lay outside the gene matches. From germline, CDR1 is LNHDA and CDR2 SQIVND (reference sequence). The CDR3 contains 13 residues. The CDR3 sequence is CASGQGVPYEQYF. The CDR3 DNA reads as TGTGCCAGTGGGCAGGGGGTTCCCTACGAGCAGTACTTC.

This chain uses TRBV5-6 with TRBJ2-1; 14 nucleotides agree with TRBD2. The ends lost 7 bases at V and 4 bases at J; junction bases unmatched: 10. This CDR3 has 17 amino acids. Germline assignment: CDR1 SGHDT and CDR2 YYEEEE. The chain's CDR3 is CASWGLAGVHPYNEQFF. The CDR3 DNA is TGTGCCAGCTGGGGACTAGCGGGAGTCCACCCATACAATGAGCAGTTCTTC.

This chain joins TRBV6-5 and TRBJ1-5; D is perhaps TRBD1 (5 bases). This CDR3 has 15 amino acids. Germline values: CDR1 MNHEY, CDR2 SVGAGI. The ends were cut back, 0 bases at V and 6 bases at J, with 12 bases in the middle. In DNA form, the CDR3 reads TGTGCCAGCAGTTACTCGGGCAGGGTAGGTCAGCCCCAGCATTTT. It translates to CASSYSGRVGQPQHF.

The chain carries TRBV11-1 and TRBJ2-3; D remains ambiguous. Germline V gene data show CDR1 as SGHAT and CDR2 as FQDESV (reference sequence). The CDR3 is 12 residues long. V gave up 3 bases and J gave up 3 bases, with 4 bases separating them. The CDR3 DNA is TGTGCCAGCAGCTTCCGGACAGATACGCAGTATTTT. The encoded protein is CASSFRTDTQYF. The full variable domain, with the rest looked up from reference TRBV11-1 and TRBJ2-3, is EAEVAQSPRYKITEKSQAVAFWCDPISGHATLYWYRQILGQGPELLVQFQDESVVDDSQLPKDRFSAERLKGVDSTLKIQPAELGDSAMYLCASSFRTDTQYFGPGTRLTVL.

CDR3 sequence (DNA): TGTGCCAGCAGCGTCCAGAGCTATGGCTACACCTTC. Translated: CASSVQSYGYTF. The rearrangement uses TRBV9 and TRBJ1-2; no clear D gene. Germline CDR1 is SGDLS and CDR2 is YYNGEE. The V end lost 2 bases, the J end lost 4 bases, and 6 bases lay between the germline ends. The CDR3 is 12 amino acids. The full variable domain, rest sourced from reference TRBV9 and TRBJ1-2, is DSGVTQTPKHLITATGQRVTLRCSPRSGDLSVYWYQQSLDQGLQFLIQYYNGEERAKGNILERFSAQQFPDLHSELNLSSLELGDSALYFCASSVQSYGYTFGSGTRLTVV.

This chain uses TRBV11-1 with TRBJ1-2; D remains unclear. This CDR3 comprises 14 residues. Trimming left V 0 bases short and J 4 bases short, with 9 bases between. In germline, CDR1 is SGHAT, CDR2 FQDESV (reference sequence). As DNA, the CDR3 is TGTGCCAGCAGCTTAGCTAGTGGCGTCTATGGCTACACCTTC. Translation gives CASSLASGVYGYTF.

The V and J genes are TRBV6-2 or TRBV6-3 and TRBJ2-5; D unresolved. V lost 0 bases and J 3 bases, leaving 8 bases between the germline ends. Per germline, CDR1 MNHEY and CDR2 SVGEGT. This CDR3 comprises 14 residues. CDR3 sequence reads: CASSYSSRKETQYF. The CDR3 DNA is TGTGCCAGCAGTTACTCGTCCAGGAAAGAGACCCAGTACTTC.

The chain carries TRBV18 and TRBJ1-1; D may be TRBD1 (5 bases). Germline CDR1 and CDR2: KGHSH and LQKENI. CDR3 length equals 13 residues. Between the trimmed V and J ends, which lost 4 bases and 3 bases, there was a span of 9 bases. For the CDR3, the DNA is TGTGCCAGCTCACAGGACACGTACACTGAAGCTTTCTTT. Its protein product is CASSQDTYTEAFF.